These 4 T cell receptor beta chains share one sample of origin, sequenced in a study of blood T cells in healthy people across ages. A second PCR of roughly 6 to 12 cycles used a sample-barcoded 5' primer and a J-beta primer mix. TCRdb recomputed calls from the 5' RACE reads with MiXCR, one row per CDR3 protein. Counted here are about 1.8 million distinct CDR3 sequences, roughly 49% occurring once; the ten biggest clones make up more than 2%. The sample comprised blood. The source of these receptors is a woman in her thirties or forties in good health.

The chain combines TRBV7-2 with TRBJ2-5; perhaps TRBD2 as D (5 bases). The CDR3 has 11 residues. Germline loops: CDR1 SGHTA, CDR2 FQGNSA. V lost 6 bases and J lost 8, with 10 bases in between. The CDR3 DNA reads TGTGCCAGCAGTCGAGACTACACCCAGTACTTC. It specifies CASSRDYTQYF.

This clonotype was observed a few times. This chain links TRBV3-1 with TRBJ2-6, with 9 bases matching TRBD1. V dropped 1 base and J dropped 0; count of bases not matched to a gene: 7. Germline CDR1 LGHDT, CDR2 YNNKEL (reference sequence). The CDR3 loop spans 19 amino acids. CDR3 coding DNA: TGTGCCAGCAGCCAAGTCTTCGGGACAGGGAGCTCTGGGGCCAACGTCCTGACTTTC. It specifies CASSQVFGTGSSGANVLTF.

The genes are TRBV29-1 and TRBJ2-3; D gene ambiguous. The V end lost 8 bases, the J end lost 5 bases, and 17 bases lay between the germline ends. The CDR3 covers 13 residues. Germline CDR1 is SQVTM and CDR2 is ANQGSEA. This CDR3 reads CSSTPTTLDTQYF. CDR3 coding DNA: TGCAGCTCTACCCCGACCACCTTAGATACGCAGTATTTT.

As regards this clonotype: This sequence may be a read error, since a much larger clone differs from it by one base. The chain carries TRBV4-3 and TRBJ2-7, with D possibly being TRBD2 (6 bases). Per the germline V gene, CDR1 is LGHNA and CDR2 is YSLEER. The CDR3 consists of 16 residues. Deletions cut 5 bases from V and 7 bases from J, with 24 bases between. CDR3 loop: CASSGTGGASYNEQYF. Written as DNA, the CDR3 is TGCGCCAGCAGCGGGACTGGCGGCGCCTCCTACAATGAGCAGTACTTC.